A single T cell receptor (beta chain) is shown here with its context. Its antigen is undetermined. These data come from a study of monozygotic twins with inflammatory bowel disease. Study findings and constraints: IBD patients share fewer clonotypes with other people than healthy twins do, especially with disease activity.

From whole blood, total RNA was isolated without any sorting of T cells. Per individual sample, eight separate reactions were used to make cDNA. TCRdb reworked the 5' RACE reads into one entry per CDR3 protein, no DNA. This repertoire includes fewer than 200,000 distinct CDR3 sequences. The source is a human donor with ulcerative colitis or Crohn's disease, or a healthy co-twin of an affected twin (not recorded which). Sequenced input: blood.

This CDR3 is CASRTGLGGELFF. The V and J genes are TRBV25-1 and TRBJ2-2; TCRdb calls TRBD1, which cannot be checked without DNA. This CDR3 has 13 amino acids. The germline V gene encodes CDR1 MGHDK and CDR2 SYGVNS.